The present entry profiles one T cell receptor beta chain with its context. This record comes from a study of blood T cell repertoires in COVID-19. Study-level background: Specimens from acute and convalescent COVID-19 originated in the United States, Italy and Spain. From T cells, B-cell-depleted T cells, or PBMCs came the material, which was cDNA or gDNA.

Original processing methods: By means of reference gene primer amplification, nucleated cell counts were estimated. TCRdb's table, derived via immunoSEQ multiplex PCR, lists solely in-frame clones and lacks some. V and J calls and clone size follow that table, whereas D and trimming were derived from the DNA. The sample includes roughly 74,000 clones, approximately 90% of them seen just once. In germline, CDR1 is MDHEN, CDR2 SYDVKM. The CDR3 spans 15 residues. V shed 4 bases and J 10 bases; nucleotides not matched to a gene: 9. The TCR originated in a man between 65 and 80 years old with active or convalescent COVID-19. The chain employs TRBV28 and TRBJ1-6, with 8 bases aligning to TRBD1. The sequenced sample consisted of peripheral blood. CDR3 bases: TGTGCCAGCAGTTCCAGGCCAGGGGGCTTGTCACCCCTCCACTTT. Protein: CASSSRPGGLSPLHF.